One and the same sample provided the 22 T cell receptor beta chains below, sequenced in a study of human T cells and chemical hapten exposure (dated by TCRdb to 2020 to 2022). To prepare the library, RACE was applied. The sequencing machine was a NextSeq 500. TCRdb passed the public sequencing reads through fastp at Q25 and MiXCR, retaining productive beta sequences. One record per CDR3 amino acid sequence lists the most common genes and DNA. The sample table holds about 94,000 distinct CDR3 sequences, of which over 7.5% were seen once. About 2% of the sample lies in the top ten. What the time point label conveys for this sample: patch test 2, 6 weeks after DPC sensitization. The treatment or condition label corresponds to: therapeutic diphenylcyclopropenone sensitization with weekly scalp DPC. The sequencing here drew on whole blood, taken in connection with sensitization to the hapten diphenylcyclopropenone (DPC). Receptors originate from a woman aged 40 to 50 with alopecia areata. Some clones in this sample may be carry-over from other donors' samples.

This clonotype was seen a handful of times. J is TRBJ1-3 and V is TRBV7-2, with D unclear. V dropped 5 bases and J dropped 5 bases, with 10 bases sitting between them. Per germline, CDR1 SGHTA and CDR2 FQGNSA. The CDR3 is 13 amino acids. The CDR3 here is CASSPRRRNTIYF. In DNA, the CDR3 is TGTGCCAGCAGCCCCCGCCGGAGAAACACCATATATTTT.

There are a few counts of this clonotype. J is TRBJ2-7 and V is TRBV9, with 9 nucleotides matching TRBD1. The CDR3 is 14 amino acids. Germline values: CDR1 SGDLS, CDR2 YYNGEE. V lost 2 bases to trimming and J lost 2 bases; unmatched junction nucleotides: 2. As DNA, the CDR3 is TGTGCCAGCAGCGTTGACAGGGGGGCCTACGAGCAGTACTTC. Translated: CASSVDRGAYEQYF.

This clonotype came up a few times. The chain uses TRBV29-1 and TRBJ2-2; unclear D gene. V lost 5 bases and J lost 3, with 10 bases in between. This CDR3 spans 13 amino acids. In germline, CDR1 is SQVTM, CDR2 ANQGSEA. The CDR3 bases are TGCAGCGTTTCTCCTCGGGACACCGGGGAGCTGTTTTTT. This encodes CSVSPRDTGELFF.

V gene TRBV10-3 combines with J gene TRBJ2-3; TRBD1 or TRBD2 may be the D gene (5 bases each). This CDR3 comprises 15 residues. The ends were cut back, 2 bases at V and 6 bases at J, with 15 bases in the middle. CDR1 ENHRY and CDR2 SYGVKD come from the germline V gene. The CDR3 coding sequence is TGTGCCATCAGTGAGCCGGATGGGGGACGCGATACGCAGTATTTT. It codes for CAISEPDGGRDTQYF.

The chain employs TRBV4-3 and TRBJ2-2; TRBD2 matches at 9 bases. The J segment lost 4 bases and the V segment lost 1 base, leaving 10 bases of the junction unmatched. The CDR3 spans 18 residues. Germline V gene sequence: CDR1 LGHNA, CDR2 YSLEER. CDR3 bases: TGCGCCAGCAGCCAAGTTTCTATGCGGGAGGGCCCCACCGGGGAGCTGTTTTTT. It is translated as CASSQVSMREGPTGELFF.

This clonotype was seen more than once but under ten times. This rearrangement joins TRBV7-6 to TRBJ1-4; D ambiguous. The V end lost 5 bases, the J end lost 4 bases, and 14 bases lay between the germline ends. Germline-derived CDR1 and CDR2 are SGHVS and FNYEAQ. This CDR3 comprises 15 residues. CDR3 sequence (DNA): TGTGCCAGCAGCCTACGGGAAGCCGGTAATGAAAAACTGTTTTTT. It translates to CASSLREAGNEKLFF.

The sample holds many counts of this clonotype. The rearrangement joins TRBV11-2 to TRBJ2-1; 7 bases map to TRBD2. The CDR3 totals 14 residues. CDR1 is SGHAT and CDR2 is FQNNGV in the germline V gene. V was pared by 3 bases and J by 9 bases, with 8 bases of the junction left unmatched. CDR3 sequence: CASSFAGVRGEQFF. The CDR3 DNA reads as TGTGCCAGCAGCTTCGCGGGAGTACGGGGTGAGCAGTTCTTC. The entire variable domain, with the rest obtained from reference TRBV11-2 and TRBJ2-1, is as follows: EAGVAQSPRYKIIEKRQSVAFWCNPISGHATLYWYQQILGQGPKLLIQFQNNGVVDDSQLPKDRFSAERLKGVDSTLKIQPAKLEDSAVYLCASSFAGVRGEQFFGPGTRLTVL.

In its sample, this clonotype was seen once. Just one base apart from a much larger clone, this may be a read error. This CDR3 is CSANGLPGPYEQYF. In DNA, the CDR3 is TGCAGTGCAAATGGACTACCGGGCCCCTACGAGCAGTACTTC. The chain carries TRBV20-1 and TRBJ2-7; D might be TRBD2 (6 bases). Trimming stripped 6 bases from V and 2 bases from J, with 17 bases between. Germline loops: CDR1 DFQATT, CDR2 SNEGSKA (reference sequence). The CDR3 is 14 amino acids.

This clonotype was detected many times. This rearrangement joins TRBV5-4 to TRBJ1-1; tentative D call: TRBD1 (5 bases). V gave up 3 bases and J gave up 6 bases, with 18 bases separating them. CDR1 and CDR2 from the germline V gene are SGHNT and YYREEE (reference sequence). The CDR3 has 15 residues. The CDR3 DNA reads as TGTGCCAGCAGCTCGGTTTTAGGGGAGGGATCTGAAGCTTTCTTT. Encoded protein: CASSSVLGEGSEAFF.

The chain's CDR3 is CSSTKQGPPYEQYF. The DNA for the CDR3 is TGCAGTTCAACAAAACAGGGGCCACCCTACGAGCAGTACTTC. The rearrangement links TRBV20-1 to TRBJ2-7, with TRBD1 matching over 7 bases. This CDR3 contains 14 residues. CDR1 and CDR2 from the germline V gene are DFQATT and SNEGSKA (reference sequence). J was trimmed by 2 bases and V by 8 bases; bases with no gene match: 12.

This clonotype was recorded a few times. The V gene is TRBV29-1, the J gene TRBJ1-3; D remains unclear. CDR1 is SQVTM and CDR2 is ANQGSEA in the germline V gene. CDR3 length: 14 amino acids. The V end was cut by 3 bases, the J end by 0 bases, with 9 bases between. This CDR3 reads CSVEGGNSGNTIYF. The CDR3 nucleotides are TGCAGCGTTGAGGGCGGAAACTCTGGAAACACCATATATTTT.

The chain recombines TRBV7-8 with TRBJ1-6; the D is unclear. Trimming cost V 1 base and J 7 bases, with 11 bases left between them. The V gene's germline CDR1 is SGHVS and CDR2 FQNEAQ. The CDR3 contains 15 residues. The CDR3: CASSLERAPNSPLHF. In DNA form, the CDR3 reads TGTGCCAGCAGCTTAGAAAGGGCTCCAAATTCACCCCTCCACTTT.

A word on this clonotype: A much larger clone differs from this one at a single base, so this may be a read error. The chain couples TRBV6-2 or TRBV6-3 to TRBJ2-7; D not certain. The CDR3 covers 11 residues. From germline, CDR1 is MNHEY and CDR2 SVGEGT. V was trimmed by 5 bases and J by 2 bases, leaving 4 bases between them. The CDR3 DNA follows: TGTGCCAGCAGTGAGCCCTACGAGCAGTACTTC. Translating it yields CASSEPYEQYF.

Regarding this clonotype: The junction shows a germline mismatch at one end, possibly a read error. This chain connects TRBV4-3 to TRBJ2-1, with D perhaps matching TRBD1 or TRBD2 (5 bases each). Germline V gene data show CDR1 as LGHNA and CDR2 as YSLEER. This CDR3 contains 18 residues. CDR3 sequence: CAGSQVYSPTGHYNEQFF. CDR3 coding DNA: TGCGCCGGCAGCCAAGTCTATTCGCCTACGGGGCACTACAATGAGCAGTTCTTC.

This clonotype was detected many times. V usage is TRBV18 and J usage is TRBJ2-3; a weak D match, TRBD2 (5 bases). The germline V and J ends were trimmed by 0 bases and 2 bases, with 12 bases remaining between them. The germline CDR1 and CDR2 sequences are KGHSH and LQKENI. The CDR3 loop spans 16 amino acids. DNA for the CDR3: TGTGCCAGCTCACCACCCGCTAGCACCTTCACAGATACGCAGTATTTT. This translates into CASSPPASTFTDTQYF.

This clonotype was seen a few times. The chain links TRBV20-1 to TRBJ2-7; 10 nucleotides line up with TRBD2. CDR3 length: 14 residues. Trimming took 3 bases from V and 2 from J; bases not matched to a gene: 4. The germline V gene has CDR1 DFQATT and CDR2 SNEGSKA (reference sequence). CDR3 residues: CSARSSGGPYEQYF. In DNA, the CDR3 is TGCAGTGCTAGGTCTAGCGGGGGACCCTACGAGCAGTACTTC.

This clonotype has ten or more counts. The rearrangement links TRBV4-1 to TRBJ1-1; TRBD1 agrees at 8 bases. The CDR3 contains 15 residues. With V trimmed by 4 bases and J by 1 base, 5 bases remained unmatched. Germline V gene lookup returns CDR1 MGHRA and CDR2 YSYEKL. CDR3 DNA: TGCGCCAGCAGCCCACAGCAGGGGGCGAACACTGAAGCTTTCTTT. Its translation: CASSPQQGANTEAFF.

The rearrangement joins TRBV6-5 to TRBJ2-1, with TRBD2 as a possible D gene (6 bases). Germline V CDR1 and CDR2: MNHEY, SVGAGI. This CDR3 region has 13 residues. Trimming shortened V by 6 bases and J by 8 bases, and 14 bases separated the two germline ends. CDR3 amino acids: CASSQTSFHEQFF. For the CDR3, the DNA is TGTGCCAGCAGCCAGACTAGTTTCCATGAGCAGTTCTTC.

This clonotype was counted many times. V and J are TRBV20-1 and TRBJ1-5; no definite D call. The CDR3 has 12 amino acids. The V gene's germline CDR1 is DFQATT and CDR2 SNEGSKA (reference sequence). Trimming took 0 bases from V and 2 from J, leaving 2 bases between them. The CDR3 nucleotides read TGCAGTGCTAGAGACGGCAATCAGCCCCAGCATTTT. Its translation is CSARDGNQPQHF.

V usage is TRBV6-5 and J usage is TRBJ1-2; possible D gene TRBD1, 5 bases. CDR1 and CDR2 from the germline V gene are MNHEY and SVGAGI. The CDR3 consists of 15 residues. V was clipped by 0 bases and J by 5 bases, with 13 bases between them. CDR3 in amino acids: CASSYSWGVGYGYTF. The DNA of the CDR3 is TGTGCCAGCAGTTACTCGTGGGGCGTCGGATATGGCTACACCTTC.

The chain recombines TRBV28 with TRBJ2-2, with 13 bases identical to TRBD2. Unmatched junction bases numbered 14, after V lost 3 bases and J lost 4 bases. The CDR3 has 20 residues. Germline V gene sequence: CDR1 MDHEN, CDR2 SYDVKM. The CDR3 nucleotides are TGTGCCAGCAGTTTTCCTGGACTAGCGGGAGCCTCTCGAGGCACCGGGGAGCTGTTTTTT. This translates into CASSFPGLAGASRGTGELFF. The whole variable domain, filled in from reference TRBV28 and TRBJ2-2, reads DVKVTQSSRYLVKRTGEKVFLECVQDMDHENMFWYRQDPGLGLRLIYFSYDVKMKEKGDIPEGYSVSREKKERFSLILESASTNQTSMYLCASSFPGLAGASRGTGELFFGEGSRLTVL.

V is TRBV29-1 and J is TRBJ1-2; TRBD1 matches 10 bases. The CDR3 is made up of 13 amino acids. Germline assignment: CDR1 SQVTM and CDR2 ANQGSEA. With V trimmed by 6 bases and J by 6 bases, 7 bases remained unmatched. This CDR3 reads CSVRGQGRDGYTF. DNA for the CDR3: TGCAGCGTCAGGGGACAGGGGCGGGATGGCTACACCTTC. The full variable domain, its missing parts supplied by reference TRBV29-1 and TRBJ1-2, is SAVISQKPSRDICQRGTSLTIQCQVDSQVTMMFWYRQQPGQSLTLIATANQGSEATYESGFVIDKFPISRPNLTFSTLTVSNMSPEDSSIYLCSVRGQGRDGYTFGSGTRLTVV.